Given below is one TCR beta chain in context. A read error may explain this, as a much larger clone is one base away. The CDR3 runs 15 residues. From germline, CDR1 is SEHNR and CDR2 FQNEAQ (reference sequence). One entry per CDR3 protein, called by TCRdb with MiXCR from the PCR reads. The table has about 54,000 distinct CDR3 sequences, almost 25% seen once; the top ten hold over 1.5%. The sample is drawn from a study of molecular identifiers for immune sequencing clone quantification. Input material: naive CD8+ T cells from blood, with Jurkat cell RNA spiked in. Subset in this sample: FACS-sorted CD8+CD4-CCR7+CD45RA+ naive T cells. The TCR originated in a human donor in good health. Some libraries in this study had Jurkat cell RNA spiked in. This rearrangement joins TRBV7-9 to TRBJ1-1; no firm D call. Here the CDR3 DNA reads TGTGCCAGCAGCTTAAAAAACACCCTGAGTACTGAAGTTTTCTTT. Translated: CASSLKNTLSTEVFF. Combining the CDR3 with reference TRBV7-9 and TRBJ1-1 gives the whole variable domain DTGVSQNPRHKITKRGQNVTFRCDPISEHNRLYWYRQTLGQGPEFLTYFQNEAQLEKSRLLSDRFSAERPKGSFSTLEIQRTEQGDSAMYLCASSLKNTLSTEVFFGQGTRLTVV.